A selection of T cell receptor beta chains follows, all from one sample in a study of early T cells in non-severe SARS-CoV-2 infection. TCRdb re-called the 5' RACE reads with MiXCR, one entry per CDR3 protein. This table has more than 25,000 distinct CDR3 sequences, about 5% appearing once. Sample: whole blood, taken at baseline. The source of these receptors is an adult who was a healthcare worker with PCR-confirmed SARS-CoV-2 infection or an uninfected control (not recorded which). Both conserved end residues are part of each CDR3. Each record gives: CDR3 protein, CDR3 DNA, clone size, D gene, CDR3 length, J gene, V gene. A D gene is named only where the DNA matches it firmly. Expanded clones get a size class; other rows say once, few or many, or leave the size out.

CDR3: CASSLSGQGEEQYF
DNA: TGTGCCAGCAGTTTAAGCGGGCAGGGTGAGGAGCAGTACTTC
size: -
D: -
length: 14
J: TRBJ2-7
V: TRBV12-3/TRBV12-4

CDR3: CASTPHGGEQFF
DNA: TGTGCCAGCACACCCCACGGAGGAGAGCAGTTCTTC
size: few
D: -
length: 12
J: TRBJ2-1
V: TRBV6-6

CDR3: CASSYNGRDGYTF
DNA: TGTGCCAGCAGTTACAATGGCAGGGATGGCTACACCTTC
size: many
D: -
length: 13
J: TRBJ1-2
V: TRBV6-6

CDR3: CASSSDRGLIIGELFF
DNA: TGCGCCAGCAGCAGCGACAGGGGGTTAATTATCGGGGAGCTGTTTTTT
size: many
D: TRBD1
length: 16
J: TRBJ2-2
V: TRBV4-1

CDR3: CASSSGTQAYEQYF
DNA: TGTGCCAGCAGCTCCGGGACACAAGCCTACGAGCAGTACTTC
size: many
D: -
length: 14
J: TRBJ2-7
V: TRBV7-8

CDR3: CACFKGLAGYEQFF
DNA: TGTGCCTGCTTCAAGGGCCTAGCGGGATACGAGCAGTTCTTC
size: -
D: TRBD2
length: 14
J: TRBJ2-1
V: TRBV30

CDR3: CASSLLLDNEQFF
DNA: TGCGCCAGCAGCTTGCTCCTGGACAATGAGCAGTTCTTC
size: many
D: -
length: 13
J: TRBJ2-1
V: TRBV5-1

CDR3: CATSDEGANQPQHF
DNA: TGTGCCACCAGTGACGAGGGTGCCAATCAGCCCCAGCATTTT
size: many
D: -
length: 14
J: TRBJ1-5
V: TRBV24-1

CDR3: CASSSGQSPNEQFF
DNA: TGTGCCAGCAGCTCGGGACAGAGCCCCAATGAGCAGTTCTTC
size: many
D: TRBD1
length: 14
J: TRBJ2-1
V: TRBV28

CDR3: CASSLGTSGPYEQYF
DNA: TGTGCCAGCAGCTTGGGTACTAGCGGGCCTTACGAGCAGTACTTC
size: many
D: TRBD2
length: 15
J: TRBJ2-7
V: TRBV5-4

CDR3: CASTLGEKLFF
DNA: TGTGCCAGCACCTTGGGTGAAAAACTGTTTTTT
size: many
D: -
length: 11
J: TRBJ1-4
V: TRBV7-9

CDR3: CASSYPILAGDPYEQYF
DNA: TGTGCCAGCAGTTACCCCATACTAGCGGGAGATCCCTACGAGCAGTACTTC
size: few
D: TRBD2
length: 17
J: TRBJ2-7
V: TRBV6-6

CDR3: CSALEIGQGLGKLFF
DNA: TGCAGTGCTTTAGAGATTGGTCAGGGGTTGGGAAAACTGTTTTTT
size: many
D: -
length: 15
J: TRBJ1-4
V: TRBV20-1

CDR3: CASSVLQGPDTEAFF
DNA: TGTGCCAGCAGCGTCCTGCAGGGGCCAGACACTGAAGCTTTCTTT
size: few
D: -
length: 15
J: TRBJ1-1
V: TRBV11-2

CDR3: CASSPYDRGDGYTF
DNA: TGTGCCAGCAGCCCATACGACAGGGGAGATGGCTACACCTTC
size: many
D: TRBD1
length: 14
J: TRBJ1-2
V: TRBV7-2

CDR3: CASSFGPGTVYGYTF
DNA: TGTGCCAGCAGTTTTGGGCCCGGGACCGTCTATGGCTACACCTTC
size: many
D: -
length: 15
J: TRBJ1-2
V: TRBV12-3/TRBV12-4

CDR3: CATSTGTEAFF
DNA: TGTGCCACCAGTACCGGGACTGAAGCTTTCTTT
size: many
D: -
length: 11
J: TRBJ1-1
V: TRBV24-1

CDR3: CSARLPGGNSPLHF
DNA: TGCAGTGCTAGGCTACCGGGAGGCAATTCACCCCTCCACTTT
size: -
D: -
length: 14
J: TRBJ1-6
V: TRBV20-1

CDR3: CASQYPQGARTEAFF
DNA: TGTGCCAGCCAGTATCCCCAGGGGGCGCGTACTGAAGCTTTCTTT
size: many
D: TRBD1
length: 15
J: TRBJ1-1
V: TRBV19

CDR3: CASRDGTDLTYEQYF
DNA: TGTGCCAGCAGGGACGGGACTGATCTGACCTACGAGCAGTACTTC
size: many
D: -
length: 15
J: TRBJ2-7
V: TRBV6-6

CDR3: CASRELFRGRSGNQPQHF
DNA: TGTGCCAGTAGAGAGCTCTTCAGGGGCAGGTCAGGCAATCAGCCCCAGCATTTT
size: many
D: -
length: 18
J: TRBJ1-5
V: TRBV19

CDR3: CATSRDRGHYEQYF
DNA: TGTGCCACCAGCAGAGATCGCGGGCACTACGAGCAGTACTTC
size: -
D: -
length: 14
J: TRBJ2-7
V: TRBV15

CDR3: CSAPSDSYEQYF
DNA: TGCAGTGCCCCGTCGGACTCCTACGAGCAGTACTTC
size: many
D: -
length: 12
J: TRBJ2-7
V: TRBV20-1

CDR3: CASRSRQGVNTEAFF
DNA: TGTGCCAGCAGATCTAGACAGGGAGTGAACACTGAAGCTTTCTTT
size: many
D: TRBD1
length: 15
J: TRBJ1-1
V: TRBV25-1